This T cell receptor (beta chain) stems from a study of blood T cell repertoires in COVID-19. Germline V lookup: CDR1 MDHEN, CDR2 SYDVKM. The V segment lost 4 bases and the J segment 4 bases; nucleotides outside the gene matches: 12. CDR3 length: 16 residues. Original analysis: Amplification of reference gene primers was used by the study to estimate nucleated cell counts. The method was immunoSEQ multiplex PCR; TCRdb's version includes in-frame clones alone and lacks a portion of them. V, J and clone size are those of that table, while D and trimming were read from the DNA. The top ten hold less than 20% of the sample, which has more than 250,000 clones, around 90% seen once.

The chain recombines TRBV28 with TRBJ2-5; 7 nucleotides line up with TRBD1. This TCR derives from a woman in her twenties or thirties who had recovered from COVID-19. Source material: PBMCs or T cells enriched from blood (not recorded which). Written as DNA, the CDR3 is TGTGCCAGCAGTTCAGACCGGACAGGAAGGGGAGAGACCCAGTACTTC. The encoded protein is CASSSDRTGRGETQYF.